This T cell receptor (beta chain) emerged from a study of T cell responses to AZD1222 COVID-19 vaccine. TCRdb's copy holds only in-frame clones and misses some; the assay was immunoSEQ multiplex PCR. The sample holds just under 90,000 clones; about 90% are singletons and the top ten take around 10%. The CDR3 is made up of 15 amino acids. The germline V gene has CDR1 MNHEY and CDR2 SMNVEV (reference sequence). V lost 7 bases, J lost 6 bases, and 20 bases lay in between. The chain employs TRBV27 and TRBJ2-3; D might be TRBD2 (5 bases). Here the sequenced sample was peripheral blood, taken on day 0 of MenACWY control vaccination. The receptor comes from an adult in good health. This CDR3 reads CASTRTPRVEDTQYF. DNA for the CDR3: TGTGCCAGCACCAGGACCCCGCGGGTAGAGGATACGCAGTATTTT.